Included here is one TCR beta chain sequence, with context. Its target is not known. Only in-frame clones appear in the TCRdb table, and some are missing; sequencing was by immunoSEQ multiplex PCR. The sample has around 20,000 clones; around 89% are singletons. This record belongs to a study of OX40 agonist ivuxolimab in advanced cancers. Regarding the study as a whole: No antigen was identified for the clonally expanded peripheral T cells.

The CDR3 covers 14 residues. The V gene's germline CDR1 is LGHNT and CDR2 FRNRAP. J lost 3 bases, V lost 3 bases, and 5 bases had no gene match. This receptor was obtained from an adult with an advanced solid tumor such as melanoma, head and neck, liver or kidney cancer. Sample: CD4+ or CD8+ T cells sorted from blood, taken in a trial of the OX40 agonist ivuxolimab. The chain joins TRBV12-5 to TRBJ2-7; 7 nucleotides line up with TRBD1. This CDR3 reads CASGLTRTGYEQYF. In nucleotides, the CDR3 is TGTGCTAGTGGTTTAACACGGACAGGCTACGAGCAGTACTTC.